This TCR beta chain was recorded in a study of identical twins. The CDR3 extends over 12 amino acids. V was pared by 6 bases and J by 8 bases, with 13 bases between. A universal primer site was incorporated via template switching, and the cDNA contained unique molecular identifiers. Using its own MiXCR run on the 5' RACE reads, TCRdb lists one record per CDR3 protein. This sample carries under 250,000 distinct CDR3 sequences, roughly 10% of them seen once, and the ten largest clones take 5% to 6%. This clonotype appeared many times. Sequencing input: memory (CD45RO+) T cells sorted from blood. The receptor was derived from a woman aged 18-35 years in good health. J is TRBJ1-2 and V is TRBV12-3 or TRBV12-4, with a tentative D call TRBD1 (5 bases). The CDR3 nucleotides read TGTGCCAGCAGGCCAGGGTGGGAAGGCTACACCTTC. This codes for CASRPGWEGYTF.